This T cell receptor beta chain stems from a study of blood T cell repertoires in COVID-19. Study-level background: Specimens from acute and convalescent COVID-19 originated in the United States, Italy and Spain. T cells, B-cell-depleted T cells, or PBMCs provided the cDNA or gDNA that served as material.

As originally analysed: Reference gene primer amplification in the assay estimated nucleated cell counts. Sequencing was performed with immunoSEQ multiplex PCR; in TCRdb, only in-frame clones are kept and a portion is missing. V, J and clone size were drawn from that table, and D and trimming were deduced from the DNA. The sample has over 100,000 clones, roughly 88% seen once. The ends lost 3 bases at V and 3 bases at J; junction bases unmatched: 3. Looked up from germline, CDR1 is SGDLS and CDR2 is YYNGEE. The CDR3 has 15 amino acids. V gene TRBV9 combines with J gene TRBJ2-1; 10 positions agree with TRBD2. The sample consisted of peripheral blood. This TCR derives from a woman in her seventies with acute or convalescent COVID-19. As DNA, the CDR3 is TGTGCCAGCAGCGCCTCTAGCGGGGGCTACAATGAGCAGTTCTTC. This sequence encodes CASSASSGGYNEQFF.